This T cell receptor beta chain was found in a study of blood T cell repertoires in COVID-19. Data came from immunoSEQ multiplex PCR; TCRdb stores just in-frame clones and leaves some out. This sample has 250,000 to 350,000 clones; 90% occur once, and the top ten carry around 4.4%. The V end was cut by 1 base, the J end by 4 bases, with 8 bases between. CDR3 length: 13 residues. Germline V gives CDR1 SGHVS, CDR2 FQNEAQ. Membership in each cohort depended on participant-reported clinical history. The receptor's source is a woman under 30 with acute COVID-19. The J gene is TRBJ2-7, the V gene TRBV7-8; D remains unclear. The sample comprised PBMCs or T cells enriched from blood (not recorded which). The CDR3 nucleotides read TGTGCCAGCAGCTTAGTGATGGAGTACGAGCAGTACTTC. Translating it yields CASSLVMEYEQYF.